Shown below are 25 T cell receptor beta chains from a single sample sequenced in a study of neoadjuvant nivolumab and ipilimumab in lung cancer. Profiled with immunoSEQ multiplex PCR; TCRdb holds only in-frame clones, not every one. The sample shows 40,000 to 55,000 clones, around 89% of them seen only once. The sequences come from blood, collected before neoadjuvant nivolumab, alone or with ipilimumab. Every receptor here comes from an adult with non-small cell lung cancer. Some clones in this sample may be carry-over from other donors' samples.

The chain has TRBV29-1 and TRBJ2-5, with D perhaps TRBD1 or TRBD2 (5 bases each). V shed 8 bases and J shed 1 base, with 14 bases lying between them. CDR3 length equals 13 residues. CDR1 SQVTM and CDR2 ANQGSEA come from the germline V gene. This CDR3 is CSLRGDVQETQYF. CDR3 nucleotides: TGCAGCCTTCGAGGGGACGTCCAAGAGACCCAGTACTTC.

The rearrangement joins TRBV7-9 to TRBJ2-5; 13 bases map to TRBD2. The germline V gene has CDR1 SEHNR and CDR2 FQNEAQ (reference sequence). This CDR3 has 16 residues. Trimming cost V 5 bases and J 1 base; bases outside gene matches: 4. CDR3 DNA sequence: TGTGCCAGCAGCCCGGGACTAGCGGGACTCCAAGAGACCCAGTACTTC. This gives the protein CASSPGLAGLQETQYF.

This sequence joins TRBV11-3 and TRBJ2-7; the D is unclear. The CDR3 is made up of 13 amino acids. V dropped 5 bases and J dropped 1 base, with 9 bases sitting between them. The germline gives CDR1 SGHNT, CDR2 YENEEA. DNA of the CDR3: TGTGCCAGCAGCCGGACGGCGTCCTACGAGCAGTACTTC. It encodes CASSRTASYEQYF.

The rearrangement links TRBV6-5 to TRBJ1-1; D is ambiguous. V was pared by 3 bases and J by 3 bases, with 8 bases between. The CDR3 loop spans 13 amino acids. From germline, CDR1 is MNHEY and CDR2 SVGAGI. The CDR3: CASSYTKDTEAFF. The CDR3 coding sequence is TGTGCCAGCAGTTATACCAAGGACACTGAAGCTTTCTTT.

This chain connects TRBV7-2 to TRBJ2-7; 10 positions match TRBD1. Per the germline V gene, CDR1 is SGHTA and CDR2 is FQGNSA. The trim removed 1 base at V and 3 bases at J, leaving 6 bases unmatched. This CDR3 spans 16 amino acids. CDR3 residues: CASSLVGTGVYYEQYF. CDR3 nucleotides: TGTGCCAGCAGCTTAGTTGGGACAGGGGTCTACTACGAGCAGTACTTC.

The CDR3 coding sequence is TGCGCCAGCAGCCCGCGGGAGGGCAGGGAGTCCGGGGAGCTGTTTTTT. Its protein product is CASSPREGRESGELFF. V and J are TRBV5-1 and TRBJ2-2; 9 nucleotides align to TRBD2. V was clipped by 4 bases and J by 6 bases; unmatched bases: 10. Germline CDR1 is SGHRS and CDR2 is YFSETQ. The length of the CDR3 is 16 residues.

This chain links TRBV19 with TRBJ2-1, with D perhaps TRBD2 (5 bases). The CDR3 contains 15 residues. The ends were cut back, 4 bases at V and 0 bases at J, with 10 bases in the middle. The germline gives CDR1 LNHDA, CDR2 SQIVND (reference sequence). This CDR3 is CASSSSVDSYNEQFF. CDR3 bases: TGTGCCAGTAGTAGTAGCGTCGACTCCTACAATGAGCAGTTCTTC.

The rearrangement uses TRBV7-3 and TRBJ2-5, with 7 bases aligning to TRBD2. Germline loops: CDR1 SGHTA, CDR2 FQGTGA. The V gene end was trimmed by 6 bases and the J gene end by 4 bases; junction bases not matched to a gene: 11. This CDR3 spans 15 amino acids. CDR3 DNA: TGTGCCAGCAGACTCGGACTAGGCGGGGGAGAGACCCAGTACTTC. This encodes CASRLGLGGGETQYF.

The chain recombines TRBV6-5 with TRBJ2-1, with 13 nucleotides matching TRBD2. CDR3 length: 15 residues. J was trimmed by 15 bases and V by 0 bases; bases with no gene match: 8. Per the germline V gene, CDR1 is MNHEY and CDR2 is SVGAGI. In nucleotides, the CDR3 is TGTGCCAGCAGTTACTCTTTTGGACTAGCGGGAGTTCCGTTCTTC. Amino acids: CASSYSFGLAGVPFF.

As for this clone: This may be a read error, as it is one base from a much larger clone. The CDR3 DNA reads TGTGCCAGCAGTCCGAGCTCCTACGAGCAGTACTTC. Amino acids: CASSPSSYEQYF. The chain recombines TRBV9 with TRBJ2-7; D not resolved. Between the trimmed V and J ends, which lost 5 bases and 0 bases, there was a span of 6 bases. Germline assignment: CDR1 SGDLS and CDR2 YYNGEE. The CDR3 is made up of 12 amino acids.

This chain links TRBV7-9 with TRBJ1-1, with a tentative D call TRBD1 (6 bases). The CDR3 spans 13 residues. The V and J ends lost 7 bases and 3 bases respectively, with 12 bases between them. Germline V CDR1 and CDR2: SEHNR, FQNEAQ (reference sequence). The CDR3 region is CASTSGVHTEAFF. CDR3 in DNA: TGTGCCAGCACCTCAGGGGTGCACACTGAAGCTTTCTTT.

V is TRBV30 and J is TRBJ2-5, with TRBD2 matching 8 bases. J was trimmed by 5 bases and V by 2 bases; bases with no gene match: 4. Germline CDR1 GTSNPN, CDR2 SVGIG (reference sequence). CDR3 length: 13 amino acids. CDR3 region: CAWSQRERETQYF. Written as DNA, the CDR3 is TGTGCCTGGAGTCAGCGGGAGAGGGAGACCCAGTACTTC.

In this sample, this clone turned up a few times. CDR3 protein: CASHPGAGETQYF. CDR3 coding DNA: TGTGCTAGCCACCCAGGGGCTGGGGAGACCCAGTACTTC. This chain connects TRBV12-5 to TRBJ2-5; D possibly corresponds to TRBD1 (6 bases). The V end was cut by 9 bases, the J end by 5 bases, with 16 bases between. Germline V gene sequence: CDR1 LGHNT, CDR2 FRNRAP. The CDR3 has 13 residues.

The chain uses TRBV11-3 and TRBJ2-2; D assignment may be TRBD1 or TRBD2 (5 bases each). The CDR3 contains 14 residues. CDR1 and CDR2 from the germline V gene are SGHNT and YENEEA. The ends were cut back, 3 bases at V and 3 bases at J, with 8 bases in the middle. The CDR3 DNA follows: TGTGCCAGCAGCTTGCGAGGGGACACCGGGGAGCTGTTTTTT. It encodes CASSLRGDTGELFF. The complete variable domain, with remaining parts taken from reference TRBV11-3 and TRBJ2-2, reads EAGVVQSPRYKIIEKKQPVAFWCNPISGHNTLYWYLQNLGQGPELLIRYENEEAVDDSQLPKDRFSAERLKGVDSTLKIQPAELGDSAVYLCASSLRGDTGELFFGEGSRLTVL.

This clone occurred once. The chain uses TRBV7-6 and TRBJ2-3; the D gene is possibly TRBD1 (5 bases). The germline gives CDR1 SGHVS, CDR2 FNYEAQ. Trimming took 0 bases from V and 0 from J, leaving 7 bases between them. The CDR3 contains 15 residues. The CDR3 bases are TGTGCCAGCAGCTTAGCCCAGGGCAGCACAGATACGCAGTATTTT. This codes for CASSLAQGSTDTQYF. The variable domain in full, with the rest retrieved from reference TRBV7-6 and TRBJ2-3, is GAGVSQSPRYKVTKRGQDVALRCDPISGHVSLYWYRQALGQGPEFLTYFNYEAQQDKSGLPNDRFSAERPEGSISTLTIQRTEQRDSAMYRCASSLAQGSTDTQYFGPGTRLTVL.

This sequence joins TRBV5-1 and TRBJ2-7, with D hard to call. With 4 bases removed from V and 4 bases from J, the gap between germline ends came to 9 bases. Germline-derived CDR1 and CDR2 are SGHRS and YFSETQ. The CDR3 is made up of 12 amino acids. CDR3 coding DNA: TGCGCCAGCAGCGCCGGAGAGTACGAGCAGTACTTC. Translating it yields CASSAGEYEQYF.

The chain carries TRBV9 and TRBJ1-2; D unresolved. The V and J ends lost 0 bases and 5 bases respectively, with 14 bases between them. CDR1 and CDR2 (germline): SGDLS, YYNGEE. This CDR3 is 15 amino acids long. CDR3 in amino acids: CASSVEGSRGYGYTF. The CDR3 nucleotides are TGTGCCAGCAGCGTAGAAGGTTCCCGAGGGTATGGCTACACCTTC.

The chain joins TRBV5-1 to TRBJ2-3; D is unclear. This CDR3 spans 14 amino acids. The germline V gene encodes CDR1 SGHRS and CDR2 YFSETQ. Trimming left V 0 bases short and J 2 bases short, with 7 bases between. The CDR3 reads CASSLAGPTDTQYF. Here the CDR3 DNA reads TGCGCCAGCAGCTTGGCCGGCCCCACAGATACGCAGTATTTT.

This chain joins TRBV30 and TRBJ1-1, with D unresolved. Germline values: CDR1 GTSNPN, CDR2 SVGIG (reference sequence). This CDR3 contains 13 residues. With 5 bases removed from V and 2 bases from J, the gap between germline ends came to 12 bases. CDR3 DNA sequence: TGTGCCTGGGAGGACGGATTAAACACTGAAGCTTTCTTT. It yields the protein CAWEDGLNTEAFF.

The rearrangement links TRBV2 to TRBJ2-7; D is uncertain. The CDR3 has 13 residues. Germline V gene sequence: CDR1 SNHLY, CDR2 FYNNEI. Trimming stripped 4 bases from V and 5 bases from J, with 12 bases between. The CDR3 nucleotides read TGTGCCAGCAGTGGACAACTTTTCGACGAGCAGTACTTC. Protein sequence: CASSGQLFDEQYF.

The V gene is TRBV9, the J gene TRBJ2-3; TRBD2 matches at 7 bases. Germline V gives CDR1 SGDLS, CDR2 YYNGEE. This CDR3 is built from 15 residues. The junction had 9 bases not matched to a gene; V was cut back by 3 bases and J by 5 bases. CDR3 bases: TGTGCCAGCAGCGCGCGGGACTATGAAGTAGATACGCAGTATTTT. Its translation: CASSARDYEVDTQYF.

This clone has only a few counts. This same CDR3 is encoded by further DNA sequences in the sample. This chain joins TRBV6-5 and TRBJ1-1; 9 positions match TRBD1. Germline loops: CDR1 MNHEY, CDR2 SVGAGI. Losses at the gene ends were 4 bases for V and 4 bases for J; bases not matched to a gene: 1. The CDR3 has 13 residues. The CDR3: CASSLQGATEAFF. CDR3 sequence (DNA): TGTGCCAGCAGTTTACAGGGGGCCACTGAAGCTTTCTTT.

The chain couples TRBV18 to TRBJ2-4; D gene uncertain. The CDR3 is 14 amino acids. Germline lookup yields CDR1 KGHSH and CDR2 LQKENI. With 5 bases removed from V and 4 bases from J, the gap between germline ends came to 12 bases. The CDR3 coding sequence is TGTGCCAGCTCAACCGGGCCAGCGAAAAACATTCAGTACTTC. Translated, it gives CASSTGPAKNIQYF.

The V and J genes are TRBV5-4 and TRBJ2-1; perhaps D is TRBD1 or TRBD2 (5 bases each). This CDR3 region has 15 residues. The germline gives CDR1 SGHNT, CDR2 YYREEE (reference sequence). With 4 bases removed from V and 0 bases from J, the gap between germline ends came to 11 bases. The CDR3 coding sequence is TGTGCCAGCAGCCCCGGGGCGGCCTCCTACAATGAGCAGTTCTTC. Amino acids: CASSPGAASYNEQFF.

The V and J genes are TRBV11-2 and TRBJ2-7; no firm D call. The CDR3 length is 12 residues. Trimming left V 1 base short and J 3 bases short, with 4 bases between. Germline assignment: CDR1 SGHAT and CDR2 FQNNGV. CDR3 region: CASSLVGYEQYF. The DNA for the CDR3 is TGTGCCAGCAGCTTAGTCGGCTACGAGCAGTACTTC. Full variable domain (remainder filled in from reference TRBV11-2 and TRBJ2-7): EAGVAQSPRYKIIEKRQSVAFWCNPISGHATLYWYQQILGQGPKLLIQFQNNGVVDDSQLPKDRFSAERLKGVDSTLKIQPAKLEDSAVYLCASSLVGYEQYFGPGTRLTVT.